A single T cell receptor beta chain is shown here with its context. The data stem from a study of radiation and T cells in renal cell carcinoma. Libraries were prepared by immunoSEQ multiplex PCR; TCRdb keeps only in-frame clonotypes and omits some of them. This table has just over 95,000 clones, approximately 86% appearing once. Sample time point: baseline pretreatment blood. Treatment denoted: 15 Gy SBRT to primary tumor, nephrectomy 4 weeks later. The material was blood, obtained from a patient whose treatment included radiotherapy and nephrectomy. The sequence was collected from a man aged 50-60 years with renal cell carcinoma.

The CDR3 coding sequence is TGTGCCAGTAGTGCTCGACCGCTAGGACAGGGCAATGAGCAGTTCTTC. It encodes CASSARPLGQGNEQFF. The rearrangement joins TRBV19 to TRBJ2-1; 8 bases line up with TRBD1. The germline V gene encodes CDR1 LNHDA and CDR2 SQIVND (reference sequence). The CDR3 is 16 residues long. Trimming cost V 5 bases and J 6 bases; bases outside gene matches: 12.